This T cell receptor beta chain was sequenced in a study of blood T cell repertoires in COVID-19. Across the whole study: Samples of COVID-19 (acute and convalescent) were obtained from the United States, Italy and Spain. Sources were T cells, B-cell-depleted T cells, or PBMCs; the material itself was cDNA or gDNA.

As handled by the study authors: Amplified reference gene primers provided the basis for estimating nucleated cell counts. The method was immunoSEQ multiplex PCR; TCRdb's version includes in-frame clones alone and lacks a portion of them. The V and J calls and clone size come from that table; D and trimming were worked out from the DNA. The sample lists roughly 110,000 clones, more than 75% seen once, with approximately 4.7% in the top ten. The CDR3 spans 15 residues. Trimming pared 8 bases from V and 5 bases from J, leaving 19 bases between. Germline values: CDR1 LNHDA, CDR2 SQIVND (reference sequence). This clone was seen a handful of times.

This chain joins TRBV19 and TRBJ1-5, with a weak D call TRBD1 (6 bases). The source is a middle-aged man with acute or convalescent COVID-19. The sample comprised peripheral blood. The CDR3 loop is CASGGHRTDHQPQHF. CDR3 coding DNA: TGTGCCAGTGGCGGTCATAGGACAGATCATCAGCCCCAGCATTTT.